In its sample, the clone carrying this TCR beta chain was seen a few times. The CDR3 runs 17 residues. Germline CDR1 is MNHEY and CDR2 is SVGAGI. V was pared by 0 bases and J by 2 bases, with 8 bases of the junction left unmatched. Using RNA transcripts as the source, TCR beta CDR3 regions were amplified. Initially, a first-round RT-PCR of the TCR CDR3 employed the HTBI primer set. TCRdb processed the multiplex PCR reads anew with MiXCR; each CDR3 protein has one entry. The sample consists of about 680,000 distinct CDR3 sequences, just over 35% of them appearing once. This record belongs to a study of T cells in Graves' hyperthyroidism and ophthalmopathy.

Sequencing was done on a sample of blood. This chain connects TRBV6-5 to TRBJ2-7; 9 bases match TRBD2. This TCR was sampled from a woman aged 40 to 50 with Graves' hyperthyroidism. CDR3 sequence: CASSYSIAGDPPYEQYF. In nucleotides, the CDR3 is TGTGCCAGCAGTTACTCCATAGCGGGAGACCCCCCCTACGAGCAGTACTTC.